The 3 T cell receptor beta chains below all came from one sample that was sequenced in a study of beta chain features in type 1 diabetes. The study reverse transcribed the entire isolated RNA, so it sequenced expressed TCRB transcripts. The table came from immunoSEQ multiplex PCR; TCRdb's copy has only in-frame clones and leaves some out. The sample holds approximately 380,000 clones, over 12% seen once. Sequencing input: naive CD4+ T cells from blood. These receptors were obtained from a woman aged 18 to 35 in good health.

V gene TRBV6-6 combines with J gene TRBJ2-1; D perhaps matches TRBD2 (5 bases). Germline CDR1 reads MNHNY; CDR2 reads SVGAGI (reference sequence). V lost 6 bases and J lost 8, with 8 bases in between. The CDR3 length is 11 residues. CDR3 sequence reads: CASSPGDEQFF. The CDR3 DNA is TGTGCCAGCAGCCCCGGGGATGAGCAGTTCTTC.

In its sample, this clone was seen a few times. V is TRBV30 and J is TRBJ1-5; tentatively, D is TRBD1 (5 bases). CDR3 length: 13 residues. With 4 bases removed from V and 2 bases from J, the gap between germline ends came to 9 bases. Germline V gene sequence: CDR1 GTSNPN, CDR2 SVGIG (reference sequence). CDR3 region: CAWNRGGNQPQHF. Written as DNA, the CDR3 is TGTGCCTGGAATAGGGGTGGCAATCAGCCCCAGCATTTT.

The V call is TRBV2, the J call TRBJ2-5; 14 positions match TRBD2. There are 18 residues in the CDR3. Trimming at V came to 6 bases and at J to 4 bases, leaving 13 bases not matched to a gene. Germline V CDR1 and CDR2: SNHLY, FYNNEI. The chain's CDR3 is CASRDGTSGSGGGETQYF. The CDR3, as DNA: TGTGCCAGCAGAGACGGGACTAGCGGGAGTGGAGGGGGAGAGACCCAGTACTTC.